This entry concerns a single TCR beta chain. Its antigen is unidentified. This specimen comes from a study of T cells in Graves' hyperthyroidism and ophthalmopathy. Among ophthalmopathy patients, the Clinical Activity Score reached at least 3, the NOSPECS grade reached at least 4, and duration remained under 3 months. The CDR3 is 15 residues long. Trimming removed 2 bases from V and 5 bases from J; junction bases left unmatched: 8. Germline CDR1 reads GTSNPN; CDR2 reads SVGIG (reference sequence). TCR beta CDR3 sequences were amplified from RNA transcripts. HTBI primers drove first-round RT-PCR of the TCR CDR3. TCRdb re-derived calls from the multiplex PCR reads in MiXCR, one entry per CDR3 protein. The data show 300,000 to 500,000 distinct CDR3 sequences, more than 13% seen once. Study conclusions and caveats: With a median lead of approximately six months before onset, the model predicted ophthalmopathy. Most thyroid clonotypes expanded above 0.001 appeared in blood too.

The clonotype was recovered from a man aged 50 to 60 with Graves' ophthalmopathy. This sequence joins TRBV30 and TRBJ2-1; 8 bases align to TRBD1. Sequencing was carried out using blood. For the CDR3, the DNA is TGTGCCTGGAGTTTCCGAGAGACAGGGGACAATGAGCAGTTCTTC. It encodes CAWSFRETGDNEQFF.